This T cell receptor beta chain was documented in a study of graft-versus-host responses after intestinal transplantation. Intraepithelial plus lamina propria lymphocytes were released by processing graft tissue. The CDR3 is 15 residues long. With 6 bases removed from V and 0 bases from J, the gap between germline ends came to 12 bases. Per the germline V gene, CDR1 is MNHEY and CDR2 is SVGAGI. Assay used: immunoSEQ multiplex PCR; TCRdb lists only in-frame clones, some missing. The sample lists about 15,000 clones, around two thirds seen once, with around 10% in the top ten. Material: ileum tissue, obtained around 95 weeks after intestinal transplantation. The chain has TRBV6-5 and TRBJ1-3, with D possibly matching TRBD1 (5 bases). The TCR sequence derives from a human patient who received an intestinal transplant, so some T cells may come from the graft donor. CDR3 in DNA: TGTGCCAGCAGGCAGAGCGGGGGCTCTGGAAACACCATATATTTT. Its translation: CASRQSGGSGNTIYF.